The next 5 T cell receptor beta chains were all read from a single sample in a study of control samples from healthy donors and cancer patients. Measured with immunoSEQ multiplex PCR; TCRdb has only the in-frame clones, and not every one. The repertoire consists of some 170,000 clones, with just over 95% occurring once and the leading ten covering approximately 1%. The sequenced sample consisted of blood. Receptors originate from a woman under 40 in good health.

Here the CDR3 reads CSVAQVSGGANTGELFF. CDR3 DNA sequence: TGCAGCGTTGCTCAGGTGAGCGGAGGCGCGAACACCGGGGAGCTGTTTTTT. V usage is TRBV29-1 and J usage is TRBJ2-2; a weak D match, TRBD2 (5 bases). This CDR3 contains 17 residues. V shed 4 bases and J shed 0 bases, with 18 bases lying between them. Germline V CDR1 and CDR2: SQVTM, ANQGSEA.

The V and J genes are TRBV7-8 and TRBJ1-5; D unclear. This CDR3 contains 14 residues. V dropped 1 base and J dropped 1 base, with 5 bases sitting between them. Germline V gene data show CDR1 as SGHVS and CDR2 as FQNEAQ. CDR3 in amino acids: CASSLVDSNQPQHF. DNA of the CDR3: TGTGCCAGCAGCTTAGTGGACAGCAATCAGCCCCAGCATTTT.

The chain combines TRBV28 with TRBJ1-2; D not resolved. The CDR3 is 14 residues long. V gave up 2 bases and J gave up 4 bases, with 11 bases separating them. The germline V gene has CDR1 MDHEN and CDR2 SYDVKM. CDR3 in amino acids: CASSLNGELYGYTF. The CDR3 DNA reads TGTGCCAGCAGTTTAAATGGGGAGCTCTATGGCTACACCTTC.

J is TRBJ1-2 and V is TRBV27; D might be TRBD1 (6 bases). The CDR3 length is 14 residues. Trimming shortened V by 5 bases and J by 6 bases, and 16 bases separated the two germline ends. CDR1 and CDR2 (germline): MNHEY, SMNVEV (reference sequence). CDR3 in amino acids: CASSQQGSGDGYTF. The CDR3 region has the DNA TGTGCCAGCAGTCAACAGGGATCAGGAGATGGCTACACCTTC.

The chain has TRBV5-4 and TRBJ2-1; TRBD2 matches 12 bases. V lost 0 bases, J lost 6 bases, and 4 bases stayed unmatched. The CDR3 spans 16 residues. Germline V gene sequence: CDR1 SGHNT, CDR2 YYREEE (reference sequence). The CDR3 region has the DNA TGTGCCAGCAGCTTGGAGCCTAGCGGGAGGGCCAATGAGCAGTTCTTC. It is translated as CASSLEPSGRANEQFF.